This T cell receptor beta chain was identified during a study of blood T cell repertoires in COVID-19. Original analysis: It was from reference gene primer amplification that nucleated cell counts were estimated. Profiling relied on immunoSEQ multiplex PCR, and the TCRdb table lists in-frame clones only, not all of them. V, J and clone size derive from that table, while D and trimming were established from the DNA sequence. The sample yields tens of thousands of clones, roughly 87% seen once. The CDR3 covers 18 residues. V was shortened by 4 bases and J by 0 bases, with 22 bases between the two germline ends. Germline assignment: CDR1 SGHRS and CDR2 YFSETQ.

The sequenced sample was peripheral blood. This clonotype originated in a human donor with active COVID-19. The donor label of this sample is uncertain. V gene TRBV5-1 combines with J gene TRBJ1-1, with D perhaps matching TRBD1 (6 bases). The CDR3 loop reads CASSPRGPKQPMNTEAFF. The CDR3 nucleotides are TGCGCCAGCAGCCCCAGGGGCCCTAAACAACCCATGAACACTGAAGCTTTCTTT.